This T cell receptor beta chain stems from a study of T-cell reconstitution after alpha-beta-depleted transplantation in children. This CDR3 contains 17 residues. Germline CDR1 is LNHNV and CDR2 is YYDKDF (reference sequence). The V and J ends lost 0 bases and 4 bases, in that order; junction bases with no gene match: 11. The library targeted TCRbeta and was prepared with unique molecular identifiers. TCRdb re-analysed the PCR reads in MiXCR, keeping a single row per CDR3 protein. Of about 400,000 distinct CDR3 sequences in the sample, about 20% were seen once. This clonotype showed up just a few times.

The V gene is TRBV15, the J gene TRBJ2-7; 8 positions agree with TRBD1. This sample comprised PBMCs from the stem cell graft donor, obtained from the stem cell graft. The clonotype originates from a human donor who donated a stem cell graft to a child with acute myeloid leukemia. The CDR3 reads CATSREDRGADEYEQYF. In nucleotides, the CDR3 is TGTGCCACCAGCAGAGAAGACAGGGGCGCCGATGAGTACGAGCAGTACTTC.